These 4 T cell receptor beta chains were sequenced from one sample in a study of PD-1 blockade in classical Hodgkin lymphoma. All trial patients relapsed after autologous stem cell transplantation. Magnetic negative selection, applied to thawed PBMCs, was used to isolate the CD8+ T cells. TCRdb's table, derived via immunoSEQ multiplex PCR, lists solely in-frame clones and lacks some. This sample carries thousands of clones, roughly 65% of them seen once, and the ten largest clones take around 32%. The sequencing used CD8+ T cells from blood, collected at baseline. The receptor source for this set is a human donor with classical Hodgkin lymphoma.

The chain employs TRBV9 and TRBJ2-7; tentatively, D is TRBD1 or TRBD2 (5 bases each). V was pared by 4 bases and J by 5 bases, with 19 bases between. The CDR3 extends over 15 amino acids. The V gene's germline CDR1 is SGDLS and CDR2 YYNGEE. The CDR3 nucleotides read TGTGCCAGCAGCCCGAGGGGAGAGGGTCCCCACGAGCAGTACTTC. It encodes CASSPRGEGPHEQYF.

The DNA of the CDR3 is TGTGCCAGCAGCTTATCCTCCACAGATACGCAGTATTTT. Amino acid sequence: CASSLSSTDTQYF. The chain recombines TRBV7-9 with TRBJ2-3; no firm D call. This CDR3 is 13 amino acids long. CDR1 and CDR2 (germline): SEHNR, FQNEAQ (reference sequence). V gave up 2 bases and J gave up 2 bases, with 5 bases separating them.

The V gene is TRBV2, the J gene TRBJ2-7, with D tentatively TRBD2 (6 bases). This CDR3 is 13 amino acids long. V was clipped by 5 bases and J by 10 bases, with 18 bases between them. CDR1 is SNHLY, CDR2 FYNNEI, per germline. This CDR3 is CASSLGSGPGQYF. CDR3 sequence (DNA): TGTGCCAGCAGTTTAGGCAGCGGGCCGGGACAGTACTTC.

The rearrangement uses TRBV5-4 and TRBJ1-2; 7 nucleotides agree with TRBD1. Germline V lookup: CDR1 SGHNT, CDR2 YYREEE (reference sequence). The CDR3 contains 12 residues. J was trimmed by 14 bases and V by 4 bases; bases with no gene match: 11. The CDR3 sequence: CASSTGDSRVTF. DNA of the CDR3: TGTGCCAGCAGCACCGGGGACAGTCGTGTGACCTTC.